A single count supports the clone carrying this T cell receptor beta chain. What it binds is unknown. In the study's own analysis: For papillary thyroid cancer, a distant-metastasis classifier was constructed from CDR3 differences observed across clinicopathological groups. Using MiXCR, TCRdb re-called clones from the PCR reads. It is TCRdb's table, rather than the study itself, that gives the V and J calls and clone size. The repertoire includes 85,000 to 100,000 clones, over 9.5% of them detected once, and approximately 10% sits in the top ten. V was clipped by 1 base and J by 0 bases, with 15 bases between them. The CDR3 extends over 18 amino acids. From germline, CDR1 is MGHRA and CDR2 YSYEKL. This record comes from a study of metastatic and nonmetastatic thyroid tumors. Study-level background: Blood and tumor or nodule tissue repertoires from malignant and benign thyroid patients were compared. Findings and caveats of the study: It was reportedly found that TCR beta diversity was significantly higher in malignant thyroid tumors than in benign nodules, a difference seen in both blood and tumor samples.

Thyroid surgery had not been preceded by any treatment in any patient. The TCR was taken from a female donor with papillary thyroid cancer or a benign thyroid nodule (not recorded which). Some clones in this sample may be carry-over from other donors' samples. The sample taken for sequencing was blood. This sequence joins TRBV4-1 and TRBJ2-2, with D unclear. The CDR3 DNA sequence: TGCGCCAGCAGCCAAGTGTTTGTGTCTAGAGCGAACACCGGGGAGCTGTTTTTT. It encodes CASSQVFVSRANTGELFF.